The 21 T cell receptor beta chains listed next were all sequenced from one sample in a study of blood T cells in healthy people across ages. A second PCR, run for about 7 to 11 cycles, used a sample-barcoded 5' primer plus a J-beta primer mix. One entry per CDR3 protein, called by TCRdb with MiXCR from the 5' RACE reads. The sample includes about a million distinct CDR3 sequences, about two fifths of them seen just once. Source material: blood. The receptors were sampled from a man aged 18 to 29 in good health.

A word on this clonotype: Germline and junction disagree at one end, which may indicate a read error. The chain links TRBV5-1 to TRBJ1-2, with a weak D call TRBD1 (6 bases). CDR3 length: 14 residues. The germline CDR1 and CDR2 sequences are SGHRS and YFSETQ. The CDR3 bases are TGCGCCAGCAGCTATTCGGCAGGGGACTATGGCCACACCTTC. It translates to CASSYSAGDYGHTF.

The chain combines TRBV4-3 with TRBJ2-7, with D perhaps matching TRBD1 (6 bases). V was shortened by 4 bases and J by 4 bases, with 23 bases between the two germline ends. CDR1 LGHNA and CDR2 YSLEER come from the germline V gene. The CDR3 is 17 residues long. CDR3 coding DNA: TGCGCCAGCAGCCCGCAGACGTCAGGGACACCGCCGTACGAGCAGTACTTC. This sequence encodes CASSPQTSGTPPYEQYF.

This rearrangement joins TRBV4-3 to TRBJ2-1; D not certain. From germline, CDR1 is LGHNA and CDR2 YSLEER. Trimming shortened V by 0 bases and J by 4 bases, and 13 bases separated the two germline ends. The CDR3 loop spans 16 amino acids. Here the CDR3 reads CASSQDKGPFYNEQFF. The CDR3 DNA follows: TGCGCCAGCAGCCAAGATAAAGGGCCCTTTTACAATGAGCAGTTCTTC.

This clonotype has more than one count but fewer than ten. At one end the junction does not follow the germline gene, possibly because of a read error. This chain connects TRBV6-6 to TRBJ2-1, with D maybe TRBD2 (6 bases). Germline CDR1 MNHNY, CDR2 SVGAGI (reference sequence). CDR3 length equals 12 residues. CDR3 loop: CASSSPPGLRIF. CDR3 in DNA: TGTGCCAGCAGTTCGCCCCCGGGACTCCGGATCTTC.

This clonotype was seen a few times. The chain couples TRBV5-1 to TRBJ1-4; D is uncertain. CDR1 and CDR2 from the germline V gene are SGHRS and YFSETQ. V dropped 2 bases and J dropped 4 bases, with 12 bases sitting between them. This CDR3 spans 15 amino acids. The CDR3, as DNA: TGCGCCAGCAGCTTTTCGTCAAAGGATAATGAAAAACTGTTTTTT. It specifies CASSFSSKDNEKLFF.

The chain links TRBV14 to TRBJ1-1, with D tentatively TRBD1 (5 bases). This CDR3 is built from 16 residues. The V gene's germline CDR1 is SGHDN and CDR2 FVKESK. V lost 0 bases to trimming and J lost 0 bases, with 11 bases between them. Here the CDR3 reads CASSQDSWGLNTEAFF. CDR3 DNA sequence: TGTGCCAGCAGCCAAGATTCGTGGGGACTGAACACTGAAGCTTTCTTT.

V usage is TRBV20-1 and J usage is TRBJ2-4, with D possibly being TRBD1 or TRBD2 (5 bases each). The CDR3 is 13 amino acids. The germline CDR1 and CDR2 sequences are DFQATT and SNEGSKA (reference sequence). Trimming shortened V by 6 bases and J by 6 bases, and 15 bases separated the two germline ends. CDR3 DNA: TGCAGTGCCCCCTCAACTGGGGGAAACATTCAGTACTTC. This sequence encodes CSAPSTGGNIQYF.

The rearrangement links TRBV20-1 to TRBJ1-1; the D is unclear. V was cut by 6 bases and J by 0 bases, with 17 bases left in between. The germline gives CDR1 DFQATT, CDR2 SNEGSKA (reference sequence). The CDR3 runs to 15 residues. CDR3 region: CSARTVGPMNTEAFF. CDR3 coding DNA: TGCAGTGCCAGAACGGTGGGTCCGATGAACACTGAAGCTTTCTTT.

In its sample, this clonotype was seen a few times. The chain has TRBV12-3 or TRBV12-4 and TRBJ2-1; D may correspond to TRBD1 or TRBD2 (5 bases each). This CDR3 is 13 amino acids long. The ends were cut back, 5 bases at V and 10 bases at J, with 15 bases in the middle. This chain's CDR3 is CASSHRGAREQFF. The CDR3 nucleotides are TGTGCCAGCAGTCACAGAGGGGCGCGGGAGCAGTTCTTC.

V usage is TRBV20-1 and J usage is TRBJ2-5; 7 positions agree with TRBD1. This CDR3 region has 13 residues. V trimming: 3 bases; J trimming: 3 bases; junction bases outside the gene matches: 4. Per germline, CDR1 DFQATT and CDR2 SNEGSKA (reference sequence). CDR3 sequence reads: CSARGTVEETQYF. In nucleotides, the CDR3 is TGCAGTGCTAGGGGGACAGTAGAAGAGACCCAGTACTTC.

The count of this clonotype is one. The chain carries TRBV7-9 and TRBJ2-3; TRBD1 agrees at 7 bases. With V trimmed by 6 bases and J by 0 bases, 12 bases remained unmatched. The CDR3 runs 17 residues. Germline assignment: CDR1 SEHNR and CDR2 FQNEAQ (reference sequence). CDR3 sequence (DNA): TGTGCCAGCAGTTTATACGCCGGGACAGATAGCACAGATACGCAGTATTTT. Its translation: CASSLYAGTDSTDTQYF.

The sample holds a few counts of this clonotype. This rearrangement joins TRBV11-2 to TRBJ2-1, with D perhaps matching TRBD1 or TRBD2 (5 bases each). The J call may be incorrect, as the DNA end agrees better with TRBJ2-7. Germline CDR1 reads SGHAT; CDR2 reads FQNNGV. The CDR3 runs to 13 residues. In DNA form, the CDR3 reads TGTGCCAGCAGCCCCGGGACGAACAATGAGCAGTACTTC. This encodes CASSPGTNNEQYF.

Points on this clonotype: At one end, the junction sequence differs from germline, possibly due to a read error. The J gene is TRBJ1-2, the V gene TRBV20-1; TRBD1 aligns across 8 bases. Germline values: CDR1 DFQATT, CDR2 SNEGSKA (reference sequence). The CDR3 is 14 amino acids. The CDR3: CSAKAPGQDYGHTF. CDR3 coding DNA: TGCAGTGCAAAAGCTCCGGGACAGGACTATGGCCACACCTTC.

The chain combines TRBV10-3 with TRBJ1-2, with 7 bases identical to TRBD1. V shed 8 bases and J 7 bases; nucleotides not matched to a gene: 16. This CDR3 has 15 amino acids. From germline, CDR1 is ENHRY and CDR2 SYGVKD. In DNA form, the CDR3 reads TGTGCCATCCGAGTGCAGACAGGGAATAAGCTTGGCTACACCTTC. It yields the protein CAIRVQTGNKLGYTF.

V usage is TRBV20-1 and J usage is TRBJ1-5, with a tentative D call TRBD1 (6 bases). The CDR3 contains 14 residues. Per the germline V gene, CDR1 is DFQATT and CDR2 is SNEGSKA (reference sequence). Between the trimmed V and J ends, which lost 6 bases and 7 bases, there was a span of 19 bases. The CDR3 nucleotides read TGCAGTGCAACCCGACAGGCCCACCTCCAGCCCCAGCATTTT. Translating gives CSATRQAHLQPQHF.

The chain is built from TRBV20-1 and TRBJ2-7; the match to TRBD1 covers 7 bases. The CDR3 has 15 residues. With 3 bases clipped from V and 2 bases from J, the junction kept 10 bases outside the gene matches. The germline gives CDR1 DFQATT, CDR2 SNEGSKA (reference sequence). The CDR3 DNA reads TGCAGTGCTAGCTACGTGGGACAGACACCCTACGAGCAGTACTTC. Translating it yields CSASYVGQTPYEQYF.

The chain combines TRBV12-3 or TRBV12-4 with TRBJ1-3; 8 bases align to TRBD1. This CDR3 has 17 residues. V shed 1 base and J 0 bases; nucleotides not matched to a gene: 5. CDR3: CASSLVRQGISGNTIYF. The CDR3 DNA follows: TGTGCCAGCAGTTTAGTACGACAGGGGATCTCTGGAAACACCATATATTTT.

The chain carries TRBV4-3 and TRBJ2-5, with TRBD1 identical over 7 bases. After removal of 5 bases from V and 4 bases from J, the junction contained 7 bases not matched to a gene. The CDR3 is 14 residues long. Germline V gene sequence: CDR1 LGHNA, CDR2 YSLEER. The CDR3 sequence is CASSYETGSETQYF. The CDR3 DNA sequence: TGCGCCAGCAGCTATGAGACAGGGTCAGAGACCCAGTACTTC.

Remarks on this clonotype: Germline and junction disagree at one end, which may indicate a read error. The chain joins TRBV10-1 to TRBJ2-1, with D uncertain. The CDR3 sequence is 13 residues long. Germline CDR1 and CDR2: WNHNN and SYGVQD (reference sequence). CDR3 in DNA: TGCGCCAGCCGTGAGCCCCCTGTCAATGAGCAGTTCTTC. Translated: CASREPPVNEQFF.

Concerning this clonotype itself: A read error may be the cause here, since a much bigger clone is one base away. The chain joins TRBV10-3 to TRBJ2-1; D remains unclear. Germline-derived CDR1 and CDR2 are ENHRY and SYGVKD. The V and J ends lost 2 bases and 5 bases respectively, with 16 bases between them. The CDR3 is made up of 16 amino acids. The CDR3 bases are TGTGCCATCAGTGAGAGAAGGGCCGGAGCGAACAATGAGCAGTTCTTC. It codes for CAISERRAGANNEQFF.

CDR3 sequence reads: CASSQDTGTGGNSPLHF. The DNA of the CDR3 is TGCGCCAGCAGCCAAGATACAGGGACAGGGGGAAATTCACCCCTCCACTTT. V gene TRBV4-3 combines with J gene TRBJ1-6; 11 bases fit TRBD1. Per the germline V gene, CDR1 is LGHNA and CDR2 is YSLEER. With 0 bases clipped from V and 7 bases from J, the junction kept 5 bases outside the gene matches. The CDR3 has 17 amino acids.